Detailed here is one TCR beta chain. Only in-frame clones appear in the TCRdb table, and some are missing; sequencing was by immunoSEQ multiplex PCR. The sample has about 56,000 clones; around 97% are singletons. V was trimmed by 5 bases and J by 6 bases, leaving 14 bases between them. The V gene's germline CDR1 is MDHEN and CDR2 SYDVKM. This CDR3 contains 14 residues. This entry belongs to a study of siplizumab effects on memory and regulatory T cells. This sequence originates from a human donor in good health. V gene TRBV28 combines with J gene TRBJ2-1, with a tentative D call TRBD2 (6 bases). The sample taken for sequencing was naive CD8+ T cells sorted from blood. DNA of the CDR3: TGTGCCAGCAGTCTGGGACTGCTTGGCAATGAGCAGTTCTTC. This gives the protein CASSLGLLGNEQFF.